The 22 T cell receptor beta chains reported below all come from one sample, sequenced in a study of blood T cell repertoires in COVID-19. Sequenced by immunoSEQ multiplex PCR; TCRdb stores in-frame clones only, minus some. The data show about 60,000 clones, with roughly 87% seen just once and around 9.1% held by the top ten. The sample consisted of peripheral blood. All receptors come from a human donor with acute or convalescent COVID-19. The donor label of this sample is uncertain.

The chain combines TRBV7-6 with TRBJ1-1, with 10 bases that match TRBD1. The CDR3 runs to 15 residues. Trimming removed 4 bases from V and 4 bases from J; junction bases left unmatched: 6. Germline values: CDR1 SGHVS, CDR2 FNYEAQ. The DNA for the CDR3 is TGTGCCAGCAGCTCTTCCGGGACAGGGGCCACTGAAGCTTTCTTT. Translating gives CASSSSGTGATEAFF.

The chain links TRBV7-9 to TRBJ1-6, with 7 bases that match TRBD1. The V segment lost 8 bases and the J segment 6 bases; nucleotides outside the gene matches: 28. This CDR3 has 21 amino acids. The germline CDR1 and CDR2 sequences are SEHNR and FQNEAQ (reference sequence). This CDR3 reads CASATGLGNRGRVGSNSPLHF. The CDR3, as DNA: TGTGCCAGCGCCACAGGTCTCGGCAACAGGGGCCGGGTTGGTAGTAATTCACCCCTCCACTTT.

This clone showed up just once. V and J are TRBV28 and TRBJ2-7, with 8 bases lining up with TRBD1. Germline-derived CDR1 and CDR2 are MDHEN and SYDVKM. CDR3 size: 14 residues. Trimming at V came to 5 bases and at J to 4 bases, leaving 7 bases not matched to a gene. The CDR3 reads CASSVTGALYEQYV. Here the CDR3 DNA reads TGTGCCAGCAGTGTGACAGGGGCTTTATACGAGCAGTACGTC.

The chain combines TRBV10-2 with TRBJ1-1, with D perhaps matching TRBD1 (6 bases). The CDR3 is 15 amino acids. CDR1 and CDR2 from the germline V gene are WSHSY and SAAADI. Trimming removed 3 bases from V and 0 bases from J, with 11 bases in between. This CDR3 is CASSDTGRLNTEAFF. In nucleotides, the CDR3 is TGCGCCAGCAGTGATACAGGGCGACTGAACACTGAAGCTTTCTTT.

This clone occurred once. The V gene is TRBV5-1, the J gene TRBJ2-3, with a weak D call TRBD2 (5 bases). This CDR3 is 16 amino acids long. The V gene's germline CDR1 is SGHRS and CDR2 YFSETQ. Trimming stripped 0 bases from V and 0 bases from J, with 11 bases between. CDR3 coding DNA: TGCGCCAGCAGCTTGGACTTCGGGATGAGCACAGATACGCAGTATTTT. Its translation: CASSLDFGMSTDTQYF.

This chain joins TRBV5-1 and TRBJ1-4, with 8 bases fitting TRBD1. The CDR3 consists of 14 residues. CDR1 is SGHRS, CDR2 YFSETQ, per germline. V gave up 6 bases and J gave up 8 bases; unmatched junction bases: 9. The CDR3 DNA reads as TGCGCCAGCACCCTACAGGGGGGAAGGGAAAAACTGTTTTTT. Translation gives CASTLQGGREKLFF.

The chain has TRBV10-1 and TRBJ1-5, with D unresolved. V shed 6 bases and J shed 4 bases, with 16 bases lying between them. CDR3 size: 15 residues. In germline, CDR1 is WNHNN, CDR2 SYGVQD (reference sequence). The CDR3 DNA reads as TGCGCCAGCAGCCCGACAAGGTCGAAGAATCAGCCCCAGCATTTT. This codes for CASSPTRSKNQPQHF.

The rearrangement links TRBV30 to TRBJ1-1, with D uncertain. With 1 base removed from V and 10 bases from J, the gap between germline ends came to 10 bases. This CDR3 region has 11 residues. CDR1 is GTSNPN and CDR2 is SVGIG in the germline V gene (reference sequence). CDR3 DNA sequence: TGTGCCTGGAGTGGAGGGTATGGAGCTTTCTTT. Encoded protein: CAWSGGYGAFF.

The genes are TRBV19 and TRBJ2-5, with TRBD2 matching 7 bases. V gave up 4 bases and J gave up 1 base; unmatched junction bases: 9. CDR1 and CDR2 from the germline V gene are LNHDA and SQIVND (reference sequence). The CDR3 has 16 amino acids. The CDR3 protein is CASSTRGSGLQETQYF. The DNA for the CDR3 is TGTGCCAGTAGTACCCGTGGTAGCGGGCTCCAAGAGACCCAGTACTTC.

The chain has TRBV6-5 and TRBJ2-1, with TRBD2 identical over 12 bases. The CDR3 length is 15 residues. Per the germline V gene, CDR1 is MNHEY and CDR2 is SVGAGI. J was trimmed by 4 bases and V by 4 bases; bases with no gene match: 2. This CDR3 is CASSSGLAGYNEQFF. CDR3 nucleotide sequence: TGTGCCAGCAGTTCGGGACTAGCGGGTTACAATGAGCAGTTCTTC.

This clone was counted a single time. J is TRBJ2-3 and V is TRBV5-1, with 8 bases aligning to TRBD2. CDR1 and CDR2 (germline): SGHRS, YFSETQ. This CDR3 has 15 residues. The junction had 5 bases not matched to a gene; V was cut back by 4 bases and J by 1 base. The CDR3 loop is CASSQTSARTDTQYF. The DNA for the CDR3 is TGCGCCAGCAGCCAGACTAGCGCTCGCACAGATACGCAGTATTTT.

The chain has TRBV2 and TRBJ2-3, with 9 bases aligning to TRBD2. There are 13 residues in the CDR3. Germline CDR1 is SNHLY and CDR2 is FYNNEI. J lost 3 bases, V lost 7 bases, and 2 bases had no gene match. CDR3 protein: CASKREVTDTQYF. CDR3 in DNA: TGTGCCAGCAAGCGGGAGGTAACAGATACGCAGTATTTT. Full variable domain (remainder filled in from reference TRBV2 and TRBJ2-3): EPEVTQTPSHQVTQMGQEVILRCVPISNHLYFYWYRQILGQKVEFLVSFYNNEISEKSEIFDDQFSVERPDGSNFTLKIRSTKLEDSAMYFCASKREVTDTQYFGPGTRLTVL.

A few counts support this clone. The chain links TRBV28 to TRBJ2-2; 10 nucleotides line up with TRBD2. Looked up from germline, CDR1 is MDHEN and CDR2 is SYDVKM. The trim removed 6 bases at V and 2 bases at J, leaving 9 bases unmatched. This CDR3 is built from 17 residues. Here the CDR3 DNA reads TGTGCCAGCAGGCTCTGGACTAGCGGAGCCAACACCGGGGAGCTGTTTTTT. It translates to CASRLWTSGANTGELFF.

This chain connects TRBV28 to TRBJ1-4, with D tentatively TRBD1 (6 bases). The V end was cut by 3 bases, the J end by 4 bases, with 12 bases between. Per germline, CDR1 MDHEN and CDR2 SYDVKM. The CDR3 runs to 15 residues. The CDR3 loop is CASSLAGAFNEKLFF. The CDR3 DNA follows: TGTGCCAGCAGTTTGGCGGGGGCGTTTAATGAAAAACTGTTTTTT.

The chain links TRBV28 to TRBJ2-1; TRBD2 agrees at 10 bases. Germline CDR1 and CDR2: MDHEN and SYDVKM. The CDR3 loop spans 15 amino acids. Unmatched junction bases numbered 7, after V lost 3 bases and J lost 8 bases. CDR3: CASSLASGRIYEQFF. The CDR3 bases are TGTGCCAGCAGTTTGGCTAGCGGGAGAATTTATGAGCAGTTCTTC.

V is TRBV4-2 and J is TRBJ1-6; no definite D call. Germline V gene data show CDR1 as LGHNA and CDR2 as YNFKEQ. The CDR3 runs 15 residues. Trimming stripped 3 bases from V and 8 bases from J, with 14 bases between. The CDR3 here is CASSQETSRDSPLHF. CDR3 nucleotide sequence: TGTGCCAGCAGCCAGGAGACTAGTAGGGATTCACCCCTCCACTTT.

This clone was observed a handful of times. V is TRBV21-1 and J is TRBJ2-2; the table's D call of TRBD1 was not tested on the DNA. TRBV21-1 is listed as a pseudogene. This CDR3 comprises 18 residues. The CDR3 nucleotides are TGTGCCAGCAGCAAAAGGTCAGGTGAACCGACGAACACCGGGGAGCTGTTTTTT. Protein sequence: CASSKRSGEPTNTGELFF.

The CDR3 bases are TGTGCCAGTAAGGCCAGGGGGCAAAGTGAGCAGTTCTTC. It codes for CASKARGQSEQFF. The chain couples TRBV19 to TRBJ2-1, with 8 bases aligning to TRBD1. The V and J ends lost 7 bases and 9 bases, in that order; junction bases with no gene match: 8. The CDR3 is 13 amino acids. Germline lookup yields CDR1 LNHDA and CDR2 SQIVND (reference sequence).

In this sample, this clone is medium-sized. The chain is built from TRBV29-1 and TRBJ1-3; D call uncertain. This CDR3 region has 14 residues. The germline CDR1 and CDR2 sequences are SQVTM and ANQGSEA. V gave up 3 bases and J gave up 0 bases, with 9 bases separating them. The CDR3: CSVDGVGSGNTIYF. The CDR3 bases are TGCAGCGTTGACGGGGTGGGCTCTGGAAACACCATATATTTT.

This clone was counted once. The V call is TRBV11-3, the J call TRBJ2-2, with TRBD1 identical over 9 bases. V gave up 5 bases and J gave up 4 bases; unmatched junction bases: 5. The germline V gene has CDR1 SGHNT and CDR2 YENEEA. This CDR3 contains 15 residues. The CDR3 DNA reads as TGTGCCAGCAGCGTACAGGGGGCTGTCACCGGGGAGCTGTTTTTT. It is translated as CASSVQGAVTGELFF.

The chain combines TRBV6-6 with TRBJ1-1; D is perhaps TRBD1 (5 bases). There are 15 residues in the CDR3. V gave up 0 bases and J gave up 5 bases, with 13 bases separating them. Germline CDR1 is MNHNY and CDR2 is SVGAGI (reference sequence). This CDR3 reads CASSYSPGLRTEAFF. The CDR3 DNA is TGTGCCAGCAGTTACTCCCCAGGGTTGAGGACTGAAGCTTTCTTT.

This rearrangement joins TRBV5-1 to TRBJ2-5; 11 bases line up with TRBD1. This CDR3 has 16 residues. Germline assignment: CDR1 SGHRS and CDR2 YFSETQ. With V trimmed by 4 bases and J by 5 bases, 10 bases remained unmatched. The CDR3 DNA follows: TGCGCCAGCAGCCCGGGGACAGGGGGATCGGGGGAGACCCAGTACTTC. Encoded protein: CASSPGTGGSGETQYF.